What follows is one T cell receptor (beta chain) and its context. Its specificity is not known. Trimming shortened V by 2 bases and J by 4 bases, and 11 bases separated the two germline ends. This CDR3 contains 14 residues. Germline V lookup: CDR1 WNHNN, CDR2 SYGVQD (reference sequence). The sample belongs to a study of T cell responses to AZD1222 COVID-19 vaccine. Study-level points and caveats: Repertoire samples came only from after the peak T cell response. Recipients of AZD1222 seropositive at baseline numbered only five or six.

The method was immunoSEQ multiplex PCR; TCRdb's version includes in-frame clones alone and lacks a portion of them. Here the sample spans some 130,000 clones, over 85% being singletons. Specimen: peripheral blood, collected on day 0 of AZD1222 vaccination. The chain combines TRBV10-1 with TRBJ1-2; D may be TRBD1 (5 bases). The TCR was taken from an adult in good health. The CDR3 DNA follows: TGCGCCAGCAGTGAGATGCAGGGCGGCTATGGCTACACCTTC. Translated: CASSEMQGGYGYTF.